These T cell receptor beta chains were read from a single sample in a study of shared clonotypes between healthy human individuals. Here immunoSEQ multiplex PCR was the method, and the copy in TCRdb shows in-frame clones only, minus some. The data contain about 1.9 million clones, just under 95% of them singletons. The specimen was naive CD8+ T cells from PBMCs. These receptors originate from a man younger than 35 in good health. Some clones in this sample may be carry-over from other donors' samples. Both conserved end residues are part of each CDR3. Fields, in order: J gene, V gene, D gene, CDR3 length, clone size, CDR3 protein, CDR3 DNA. A D gene is named only where the DNA matches it firmly. The size of a clone is reported for some rows only, either as once, few or many, or as a class for expanded clones.

>TRBJ1-1|TRBV7-9|TRBD1|16|.
CASSSPTGLMNTEAFF
TGTGCCAGCAGCTCCCCGACAGGGCTCATGAACACTGAAGCTTTCTTT
>TRBJ2-7|TRBV30|.|16|.
CAWNLRGGNRDREQYF
TGTGCCTGGAACTTAAGGGGTGGCAACAGGGATCGCGAGCAGTACTTC
>TRBJ2-7|TRBV7-2|TRBD1|13|.
CASSLLTGDEQYF
TGTGCCAGCAGCCTACTCACAGGGGACGAGCAGTACTTC
>TRBJ2-7|TRBV27|.|14|.
CASSLGGENYEQYF
TGTGCCAGCAGTTTAGGAGGGGAAAACTACGAGCAGTACTTC
>TRBJ2-7|TRBV6-5|.|13|.
CASGNSAPYEQYF
TGTGCCAGCGGGAATTCGGCACCTTACGAGCAGTACTTC
>TRBJ1-1|TRBV5-5|TRBD1|15|.
CASSLARQGSTEAFF
TGTGCCAGCAGCTTGGCAAGACAGGGATCCACTGAAGCTTTCTTT
>TRBJ2-1|TRBV7-9|.|14|once
CASSSDSNYNEQFF
TGTGCCAGCAGCTCCGACTCCAACTACAATGAGCAGTTCTTC
>TRBJ1-2|TRBV15|TRBD1|18|.
CATSPGTGDPPTYYGYTF
TGTGCCACCAGCCCTGGAACAGGGGACCCACCCACGTACTATGGCTACACCTTC
>TRBJ2-7|TRBV25-1|.|12|.
CASSESGHEQYF
TGTGCCAGCAGTGAATCAGGGCACGAGCAGTACTTC
>TRBJ2-7|TRBV7-9|.|13|.
CASGDRISYEQYF
TGTGCCAGCGGCGACAGAATCTCCTACGAGCAGTACTTC
>TRBJ2-7|TRBV5-6|.|14|.
CASSSSGQRYEQYF
TGTGCCAGCAGCTCCTCTGGGCAGAGATACGAGCAGTACTTC